Below, one T cell receptor beta chain is given with its context. What this receptor recognizes is not known. No clone much larger than this one lies a single base away; base qualities are absent. The data originate from a study of blood T cell repertoires in COVID-19 (dated by TCRdb to the early 2020s). General notes on the study: Samples covering the acute and convalescent phases of COVID-19 were provided by collaborators in the United States, Italy and Spain. The prospective study material was composed of cDNA or gDNA derived from T cells, B-cell-depleted T cells, or PBMCs. The dataset comprised deeply sampled blood TCRbeta repertoires from subjects exposed to, actively infected with, or recovered from COVID-19. The repertoires were released in a freely available public database intended as a resource for research on the immune response to SARS-CoV-2. Samples were obtained from the ongoing ImmuneRACE study (first 160 participants) and from about 1,300 subjects provided by 6 global collaborators. The sample metadata nearly always contained a de-identified subject ID, COVID-19 status, age in years and sex. Where available, HLA class I and class II types were taken from metadata supplied by the sample provider and were not determined by assay-based typing. General findings and caveats noted by the study authors: How much clinical and demographic metadata was included differed by source and by participant, and the metadata was provided uncurated.

The collaborating institutions used their own protocols to collect whole blood in K2EDTA tubes. Collaborator samples were shipped for TCRbeta analysis as frozen whole blood, isolated PBMCs, or DNA extracted from either sample type. TCRbeta CDR3 regions were amplified from genomic DNA by means of the immunoSEQ Assay, a bias-controlled multiplex PCR. The paper's data handling went like this. Within the assay, amplification of reference gene primers was used to estimate how many nucleated cells each sample contained. To quantify the absolute abundance of each unique TCRbeta CDR3 rearrangement, sequence reads were collapsed and filtered. For each sample, productive Simpson clonality was calculated as the square root of Simpson's diversity index across productive rearrangements. TCRdb's version of the immuneACCESS table is confined to in-frame rearrangements and falls short of the full clone set. An unresolved V gene accounts for under half of the shortfall where checked; the remainder is of unknown origin. V, J and clone size derive from that table, while D and trimming were established from the DNA sequence. In this sample the table shows tens of thousands of clones, 82% of which occur a single time. The ten largest clones represent roughly 7.3% of the sample.

The CDR3 runs 17 residues from the cysteine to the phenylalanine. The retained sequence is limited to the CDR3, 51 bases, with the frame set at the first base. For CDR1 and CDR2, the germline V gene lists ENHRY and SYGVKD. V is cut by 3 bases and J by 2 bases, and the space between the germline ends is 14 bases. Sequenced: peripheral blood. The source is a human donor in a cohort sampled during active COVID-19. Here the chain combines TRBV10-3 and TRBJ2-6, with no confident D gene call. DNA sequence: TGTGCCATCAGTGATCGCGCACTCACGACTGGGGCCAACGTCCTGACTTTC. This translates into CAISDRALTTGANVLTF.